This T cell receptor beta chain is drawn from a study of T cell responses to AZD1222 COVID-19 vaccine. General study findings and limits: Reportedly, close to half of spike-specific TCRs are directed against unmutated variant regions. Only a handful of AZD1222 recipients, six or seven in all, had baseline seropositivity.

Profiled with immunoSEQ multiplex PCR; TCRdb holds only in-frame clones, not every one. This sample has about 84,000 clones, with 75% to 90% found just once. Germline CDR1 SGHDT, CDR2 YYEEEE. Trimming took 0 bases from V and 6 from J, leaving 9 bases between them. The CDR3 contains 13 residues. In regard to this clone: Its matching antigen is unknown.

The gene calls are TRBV5-6 and TRBJ1-2; D gene ambiguous. The sequence derives from an adult who received the AZD1222 COVID-19 vaccine. The sample was peripheral blood, taken 28 days after the second AZD1222 dose. CDR3 sequence (DNA): TGTGCCAGCAGCTTGGAGGGTCCCAATGGCTACACCTTC. It is translated as CASSLEGPNGYTF.